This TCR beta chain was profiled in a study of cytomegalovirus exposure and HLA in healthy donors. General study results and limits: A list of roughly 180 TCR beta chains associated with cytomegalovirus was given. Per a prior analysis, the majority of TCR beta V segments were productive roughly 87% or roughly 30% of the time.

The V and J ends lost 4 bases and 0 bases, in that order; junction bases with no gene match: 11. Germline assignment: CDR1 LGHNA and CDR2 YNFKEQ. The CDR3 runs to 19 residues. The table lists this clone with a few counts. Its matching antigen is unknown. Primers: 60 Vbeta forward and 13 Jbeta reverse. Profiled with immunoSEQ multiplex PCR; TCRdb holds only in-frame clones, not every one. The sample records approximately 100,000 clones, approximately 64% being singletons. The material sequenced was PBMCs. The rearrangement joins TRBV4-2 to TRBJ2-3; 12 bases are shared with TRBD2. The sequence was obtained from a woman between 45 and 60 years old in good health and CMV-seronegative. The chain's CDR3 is CASSLNPPSGGASTDTQYF. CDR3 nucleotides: TGTGCCAGCAGCCTTAATCCCCCTAGCGGGGGGGCTAGCACAGATACGCAGTATTTT.